Each of the 24 T cell receptor beta chains below was sequenced from the same sample in a study of technical replicates of blood from a handful of donors. Sequenced by immunoSEQ multiplex PCR; TCRdb stores in-frame clones only, minus some. This repertoire shows about 68,000 clones, 95% to 97% found once; its top ten account for under 0.3%. The sequenced material came from T cells isolated from PBMCs. These receptors were collected from a human donor in good health.

The chain couples TRBV7-2 to TRBJ2-7, with 8 bases identical to TRBD2. This CDR3 region has 15 residues. The V and J ends lost 1 base and 5 bases, in that order; junction bases with no gene match: 7. CDR1 is SGHTA and CDR2 is FQGNSA in the germline V gene. CDR3 DNA sequence: TGTGCCAGCAGCTTAGGGCGCGGGAGGATCAACGAGCAGTACTTC. Protein sequence: CASSLGRGRINEQYF.

This chain's CDR3 is CASSYLSGTSYEQYF. The CDR3 nucleotides read TGTGCCAGCAGCTACCTTAGCGGGACATCCTACGAGCAGTACTTC. V and J are TRBV28 and TRBJ2-7; 8 positions agree with TRBD2. V shed 6 bases, J shed 1 base, and the junction held 8 bases outside the gene matches. Looked up from germline, CDR1 is MDHEN and CDR2 is SYDVKM. The CDR3 runs 15 residues.

The chain joins TRBV28 to TRBJ1-1, with D hard to call. Between the trimmed V and J ends, which lost 6 bases and 0 bases, there was a span of 11 bases. The CDR3 spans 14 residues. Germline V lookup: CDR1 MDHEN, CDR2 SYDVKM. The CDR3 DNA follows: TGTGCCAGCAGGCTTAGTCAGGTGAACACTGAAGCTTTCTTT. Residues: CASRLSQVNTEAFF.

The V and J genes are TRBV9 and TRBJ2-1; TRBD2 agrees at 9 bases. The CDR3 totals 16 residues. Germline V gene data show CDR1 as SGDLS and CDR2 as YYNGEE. The V and J ends lost 0 bases and 2 bases, in that order; junction bases with no gene match: 3. The CDR3 region is CASSVVSGGPYNEQFF. The CDR3, as DNA: TGTGCCAGCAGCGTAGTTAGCGGGGGACCCTACAATGAGCAGTTCTTC.

The chain has TRBV19 and TRBJ2-1; 8 nucleotides agree with TRBD2. Germline-derived CDR1 and CDR2 are LNHDA and SQIVND (reference sequence). Trimming cost V 4 bases and J 6 bases; bases outside gene matches: 5. The CDR3 covers 14 residues. The CDR3 reads CASSTTGGPNEQFF. CDR3 nucleotides: TGTGCCAGTAGTACCACGGGAGGGCCCAATGAGCAGTTCTTC.

V gene TRBV27 combines with J gene TRBJ2-1, with D possibly TRBD2 on 5 matching bases. The germline V gene has CDR1 MNHEY and CDR2 SMNVEV (reference sequence). The V end lost 9 bases, the J end lost 0 bases, and 9 bases lay between the germline ends. The CDR3 length is 13 residues. In DNA form, the CDR3 reads TGTGCCAGTTCAGAGGGCTCCTACAATGAGCAGTTCTTC. Translation gives CASSEGSYNEQFF.

The chain is built from TRBV15 and TRBJ2-7; D might be TRBD2 (5 bases). The CDR3 covers 15 residues. V shed 0 bases and J shed 5 bases, with 14 bases lying between them. The germline CDR1 and CDR2 sequences are LNHNV and YYDKDF (reference sequence). CDR3 coding DNA: TGTGCCACCAGCAGAGATTTGGGTTCCGGGGACGAGCAGTACTTC. Translating it yields CATSRDLGSGDEQYF.

The V and J genes are TRBV7-2 and TRBJ1-5; D uncertain. The CDR3 spans 15 residues. Deletions cut 1 base from V and 7 bases from J, with 14 bases between. The germline V gene has CDR1 SGHTA and CDR2 FQGNSA. CDR3 coding DNA: TGTGCCAGCAGCTTAGATTTGGCAGTCCCCCAGCCCCAGCATTTT. Its protein is CASSLDLAVPQPQHF.

As regards this clone: A read error may account for a junction end that differs from germline. The rearrangement uses TRBV2 and TRBJ2-7; D uncertain. The CDR3 covers 10 residues. Germline V gene lookup returns CDR1 SNHLY and CDR2 FYNNEI. Written as DNA, the CDR3 is TGTGCCAGCAGTGACAACAGATTGGACTTC. Protein sequence: CASSDNRLDF. Full variable domain (remainder filled in from reference TRBV2 and TRBJ2-7): EPEVTQTPSHQVTQMGQEVILRCVPISNHLYFYWYRQILGQKVEFLVSFYNNEISEKSEIFDDQFSVERPDGSNFTLKIRSTKLEDSAMYFCASSDNRLDFGPGTRLTVT.

In this sample, this clone turned up once. The V and J genes are TRBV9 and TRBJ2-1, with D possibly matching TRBD1 (6 bases). CDR3 length: 17 amino acids. V was clipped by 1 base and J by 0 bases, with 14 bases between them. Germline lookup yields CDR1 SGDLS and CDR2 YYNGEE. Here the CDR3 reads CASSVPRDKSSYNEQFF. Written as DNA, the CDR3 is TGTGCCAGCAGCGTACCCCGGGACAAGAGCTCCTACAATGAGCAGTTCTTC.

The rearrangement links TRBV18 to TRBJ2-1; 11 nucleotides match TRBD1. The germline CDR1 and CDR2 sequences are KGHSH and LQKENI. The CDR3 sequence is 14 residues long. V lost 3 bases to trimming and J lost 8 bases; unmatched junction nucleotides: 3. CDR3 nucleotide sequence: TGTGCCAGCTCACCCCCGGGACAGGGGGATGAGCAGTTCTTC. Protein product: CASSPPGQGDEQFF.

The V call is TRBV25-1, the J call TRBJ2-7; TRBD1 agrees at 10 bases. The CDR3 is 13 residues long. V lost 6 bases, J lost 6 bases, and 5 bases stayed unmatched. The germline CDR1 and CDR2 sequences are MGHDK and SYGVNS. CDR3 protein: CASRRTGGGEQYF. CDR3 bases: TGTGCCAGCAGAAGGACAGGGGGTGGCGAGCAGTACTTC.

The J gene is TRBJ2-1, the V gene TRBV6-5, with D possibly TRBD2 on 6 matching bases. CDR1 and CDR2 from the germline V gene are MNHEY and SVGAGI. The CDR3 length is 16 residues. The V and J ends lost 0 bases and 3 bases respectively, with 12 bases between them. CDR3 amino acids: CASSYSMVAVYNEQFF. CDR3 in DNA: TGTGCCAGCAGTTACTCGATGGTAGCGGTCTACAATGAGCAGTTCTTC.

The V gene is TRBV13, the J gene TRBJ1-6; 10 bases line up with TRBD1. CDR3 length: 17 amino acids. J lost 5 bases, V lost 0 bases, and 4 bases had no gene match. Germline-derived CDR1 and CDR2 are PRHDT and FYEKMQ (reference sequence). The CDR3 loop is CASSLGGQGTNNSPLHF. CDR3 DNA: TGTGCCAGCAGCTTAGGGGGACAGGGGACGAATAATTCACCCCTCCACTTT.

The rearrangement joins TRBV11-2 to TRBJ1-5, with D hard to call. The CDR3 consists of 13 residues. Germline values: CDR1 SGHAT, CDR2 FQNNGV. The V end was cut by 3 bases, the J end by 3 bases, with 6 bases between. The DNA of the CDR3 is TGTGCCAGCAGCTTTGGAGCCAATCAGCCCCAGCATTTT. Translated, it gives CASSFGANQPQHF.

The chain links TRBV2 to TRBJ2-7; TRBD2 agrees at 10 bases. CDR3 length: 14 residues. In germline, CDR1 is SNHLY, CDR2 FYNNEI. With 9 bases clipped from V and 3 bases from J, the junction kept 8 bases outside the gene matches. The CDR3 region has the DNA TGTGCCAGTACTTACGGGACTAGCGTCTACGAGCAGTACTTC. It is translated as CASTYGTSVYEQYF.

The chain carries TRBV5-6 and TRBJ1-1; 9 bases fit TRBD1. This CDR3 region has 16 residues. The germline V gene encodes CDR1 SGHDT and CDR2 YYEEEE. The J segment lost 6 bases and the V segment lost 3 bases, leaving 12 bases of the junction unmatched. DNA of the CDR3: TGTGCCAGCAGCTGGACCGGGACAGGGAGTTACGCTGAAGCTTTCTTT. Translation: CASSWTGTGSYAEAFF.

The chain uses TRBV15 and TRBJ2-1; D is ambiguous. V gave up 3 bases and J gave up 3 bases, with 3 bases separating them. The CDR3 is 12 residues long. CDR1 and CDR2 (germline): LNHNV, YYDKDF (reference sequence). Here the CDR3 DNA reads TGTGCCACCAGCAGCTACTACAATGAGCAGTTCTTC. Translated, it gives CATSSYYNEQFF.

This chain uses TRBV19 with TRBJ2-7; possible D gene TRBD1, 5 bases. Germline assignment: CDR1 LNHDA and CDR2 SQIVND (reference sequence). V lost 10 bases to trimming and J lost 0 bases, with 22 bases between them. The length of the CDR3 is 16 residues. The CDR3 here is CATTQDGALSSYEQYF. CDR3 DNA sequence: TGTGCCACTACACAGGATGGAGCCTTGAGCTCCTACGAGCAGTACTTC.

The chain joins TRBV11-3 to TRBJ2-1; 11 bases are shared with TRBD2. Germline V gives CDR1 SGHNT, CDR2 YENEEA. The CDR3 covers 16 residues. V dropped 5 bases and J dropped 2; count of bases not matched to a gene: 5. CDR3 bases: TGTGCCAGCAGCCCCCGACTAGCGGGACCCTACAATGAGCAGTTCTTC. It translates to CASSPRLAGPYNEQFF. Combining the CDR3 with reference TRBV11-3 and TRBJ2-1 gives the whole variable domain EAGVVQSPRYKIIEKKQPVAFWCNPISGHNTLYWYLQNLGQGPELLIRYENEEAVDDSQLPKDRFSAERLKGVDSTLKIQPAELGDSAVYLCASSPRLAGPYNEQFFGPGTRLTVL.

This chain uses TRBV27 with TRBJ2-7, with D possibly matching TRBD1 (6 bases). Trimming left V 8 bases short and J 3 bases short, with 17 bases between. CDR3 length: 14 amino acids. CDR1 and CDR2 (germline): MNHEY, SMNVEV (reference sequence). Here the CDR3 DNA reads TGTGCCAGCCTTACCAGGGGCCAAAACTACGAGCAGTACTTC. Translated: CASLTRGQNYEQYF.

In the case of this clone: Distinct nucleotide sequences in the sample also encode this CDR3. This chain joins TRBV9 and TRBJ1-1; D is unclear. V lost 0 bases and J lost 4, with 7 bases in between. Germline V gene lookup returns CDR1 SGDLS and CDR2 YYNGEE. The CDR3 spans 13 residues. CDR3 in amino acids: CASSVGGSTEAFF. DNA for the CDR3: TGTGCCAGCAGCGTAGGCGGAAGCACTGAAGCTTTCTTT.

V gene TRBV19 combines with J gene TRBJ2-7; 9 nucleotides agree with TRBD1. The V segment lost 5 bases and the J segment 2 bases; nucleotides outside the gene matches: 7. Germline CDR1 LNHDA, CDR2 SQIVND (reference sequence). This CDR3 spans 15 amino acids. CDR3 amino acids: CASSEPGQGTYEQYF. The CDR3 coding sequence is TGTGCCAGTAGTGAGCCGGGACAGGGCACCTACGAGCAGTACTTC.

The chain has TRBV6-1 and TRBJ2-1; 8 positions agree with TRBD1. Trimming removed 3 bases from V and 2 bases from J; junction bases left unmatched: 3. Germline V gene data show CDR1 as MNHNS and CDR2 as SASEGT. This CDR3 region has 15 residues. DNA for the CDR3: TGTGCCAGCAGTGAGAGGGGACAGGCCTACAATGAGCAGTTCTTC. This encodes CASSERGQAYNEQFF.